This T cell receptor beta chain was found in a study of T cell responses to AZD1222 COVID-19 vaccine. TCRdb's table, derived via immunoSEQ multiplex PCR, lists solely in-frame clones and lacks some. Counted here are about 15,000 clones, 88% occurring once; the ten biggest clones make up around 3%. Some second doses came at about 4 weeks and others at about 12 weeks; these were pooled. Germline CDR1 MDHEN, CDR2 SYDVKM. CDR3 length: 13 residues. The germline V and J ends were trimmed by 8 bases and 1 base, with 12 bases remaining between them. This receptor was obtained from an adult who received the AZD1222 COVID-19 vaccine. The J gene is TRBJ2-7, the V gene TRBV28; TRBD2 might be the D (6 bases). The source was peripheral blood, collected 28 days after the second AZD1222 dose. CDR3 loop: CASLSGLSYEQYF. The CDR3 DNA follows: TGTGCCAGCCTGAGCGGGTTATCCTACGAGCAGTACTTC.